The clone carrying this T cell receptor (beta chain) was picked up a small number of times. The data originate from a study of T cell repertoires in cytomegalovirus infection. V lost 2 bases and J 5 bases, leaving 7 bases between the germline ends. The CDR3 has 12 residues. Germline CDR1 MNHEY, CDR2 SVGEGT. From the reads, TCRdb called clonotypes with MiXCR, one entry per CDR3 protein. The repertoire has roughly 280,000 distinct CDR3 sequences, about 13% of them found once; the top ten carry roughly 8.9%. The V and J genes are TRBV6-2 or TRBV6-3 and TRBJ2-7, with D unresolved. This clonotype was sampled from a human donor in good health (CMV status not recorded). Some clones in this sample may be carry-over from other donors' samples. Sequencing was performed on PBMCs. In DNA, the CDR3 is TGTGCCAGCAGTTACGTACGTAACGAGCAGTACTTC. This translates into CASSYVRNEQYF.